The 24 T cell receptor beta chains presented below share a single source sample, sequenced in a study of response to subunit inactivated influenza vaccine. TCRdb called the RT-PCR reads again in MiXCR, with one record for every CDR3 protein. The sample has 250,000 to 350,000 distinct CDR3 sequences; about 20% are singletons. This sample comprised PBMCs from blood, obtained less than 22 months after vaccination. Receptor source: a man aged 45 to 75 who received an inactivated influenza vaccine.

The CDR3 protein is CASSPSPAGKETQYF. As DNA, the CDR3 is TGTGCCAGCAGTCCCTCCCCTGCAGGGAAGGAGACCCAGTACTTC. The V gene is TRBV28, the J gene TRBJ2-5; D is perhaps TRBD1 (5 bases). This CDR3 has 15 residues. Trimming left V 5 bases short and J 5 bases short, with 18 bases between. Germline CDR1 and CDR2: MDHEN and SYDVKM. Drawing the rest from reference TRBV28 and TRBJ2-5, the complete variable domain is DVKVTQSSRYLVKRTGEKVFLECVQDMDHENMFWYRQDPGLGLRLIYFSYDVKMKEKGDIPEGYSVSREKKERFSLILESASTNQTSMYLCASSPSPAGKETQYFGPGTRLLVL.

This clonotype turned up a few times. The rearrangement joins TRBV9 to TRBJ2-1; 9 nucleotides agree with TRBD2. CDR3 length equals 15 residues. CDR1 and CDR2 (germline): SGDLS, YYNGEE. With V trimmed by 3 bases and J by 0 bases, 1 base remained unmatched. The CDR3 nucleotides are TGTGCCAGCAGCGATAGCGGGAGCTCCTACAATGAGCAGTTCTTC. The encoded protein is CASSDSGSSYNEQFF.

Ten or more counts support this clonotype. The rearrangement uses TRBV2 and TRBJ1-2; D perhaps matches TRBD1 (6 bases). Germline assignment: CDR1 SNHLY and CDR2 FYNNEI. The V gene lost 8 bases and the J gene lost 3 bases, with 13 bases spanning the gap. This CDR3 region has 13 residues. The CDR3 DNA reads as TGTGCCAGCGGGACAATAAAGGACTATGGCTACACCTTC. Protein sequence: CASGTIKDYGYTF.

The J gene is TRBJ2-1, the V gene TRBV27; a possible D gene is TRBD1 (5 bases). The V gene's germline CDR1 is MNHEY and CDR2 SMNVEV (reference sequence). V shed 5 bases and J shed 9 bases, with 17 bases lying between them. The CDR3 has 14 amino acids. CDR3 coding DNA: TGTGCCAGCAGTCCACTTCAGGGATTGGGTGAGCAGTTCTTC. Translating gives CASSPLQGLGEQFF.

This clonotype was detected a few times. The gene calls are TRBV5-1 and TRBJ2-7; tentative D call: TRBD1 (6 bases). The germline V gene encodes CDR1 SGHRS and CDR2 YFSETQ. The CDR3 length is 14 residues. V lost 0 bases and J lost 2, with 9 bases in between. In nucleotides, the CDR3 is TGCGCCAGCAGCTTGGAACAGGGAGCCTACGAGCAGTACTTC. Protein product: CASSLEQGAYEQYF.

This chain links TRBV24-1 with TRBJ1-5; 9 nucleotides agree with TRBD1. The CDR3 is 14 residues long. Germline V gene data show CDR1 as KGHDR and CDR2 as SFDVKD. V lost 5 bases, J lost 6 bases, and 4 bases stayed unmatched. The CDR3 coding sequence is TGTGCCACCAGTGGCCGGACAGGGGCTCAGCCCCAGCATTTT. This codes for CATSGRTGAQPQHF.

The gene calls are TRBV28 and TRBJ1-3; D not resolved. This CDR3 region has 11 residues. V was trimmed by 3 bases and J by 7 bases, leaving 4 bases between them. Per the germline V gene, CDR1 is MDHEN and CDR2 is SYDVKM. CDR3 nucleotide sequence: TGTGCCAGCAGTTTTGTCAACACCATATATTTT. Its protein product is CASSFVNTIYF.

This clonotype was picked up a small number of times. This chain uses TRBV4-3 with TRBJ2-5; D might be TRBD2 (6 bases). Trimming removed 4 bases at V and 7 bases at J, with 16 bases between. Germline values: CDR1 LGHNA, CDR2 YSLEER. The CDR3 loop spans 14 amino acids. The CDR3 bases are TGCGCCAGCAGCCGATACCGGGACTTCTCGACCCAGTACTTC. It specifies CASSRYRDFSTQYF.

This clonotype has only a few counts. The chain links TRBV20-1 to TRBJ2-5, with no clear D. Trimming left V 0 bases short and J 2 bases short, with 13 bases between. CDR1 and CDR2 from the germline V gene are DFQATT and SNEGSKA (reference sequence). The CDR3 runs to 15 residues. Here the CDR3 DNA reads TGCAGTGCTAGAGAACCCCAGGTGATACAAGAGACCCAGTACTTC. Its translation: CSAREPQVIQETQYF.

The gene calls are TRBV4-2 and TRBJ2-3, with 7 bases identical to TRBD2. The CDR3 is 16 residues long. V trimming: 1 base; J trimming: 4 bases; junction bases outside the gene matches: 8. Germline values: CDR1 LGHNA, CDR2 YNFKEQ. The CDR3 reads CASSQVAGASADTQYF. The CDR3 DNA sequence: TGTGCCAGCAGCCAAGTTGCGGGAGCGAGTGCAGATACGCAGTATTTT.

The chain uses TRBV13 and TRBJ1-5; D is undetermined. The ends were cut back, 5 bases at V and 6 bases at J, with 8 bases in the middle. Germline CDR1 and CDR2: PRHDT and FYEKMQ (reference sequence). The CDR3 runs 12 residues. The CDR3 region has the DNA TGTGCCAGCAGCCTATACGGTCAGCCCCAGCATTTT. It codes for CASSLYGQPQHF.

V usage is TRBV10-3 and J usage is TRBJ2-5; the match to TRBD2 covers 10 bases. V lost 6 bases and J lost 5; bases outside the gene matches: 12. This CDR3 has 16 amino acids. The germline V gene encodes CDR1 ENHRY and CDR2 SYGVKD. Written as DNA, the CDR3 is TGTGCCATCAGCGCCACTAGCGGGGAAGTCGGTGAGACCCAGTACTTC. It yields the protein CAISATSGEVGETQYF.

This clonotype was counted a few times. This rearrangement joins TRBV2 to TRBJ1-2; D may be TRBD1 (6 bases). The V gene's germline CDR1 is SNHLY and CDR2 FYNNEI. V lost 2 bases and J 4 bases, leaving 11 bases between the germline ends. CDR3 length: 14 residues. Written as DNA, the CDR3 is TGTGCCAGCAGTGAACGGGAGGGGGTCTATGGCTACACCTTC. It codes for CASSEREGVYGYTF. The full variable domain, in which reference TRBV2 and TRBJ1-2 provide the parts outside the CDR3, is EPEVTQTPSHQVTQMGQEVILRCVPISNHLYFYWYRQILGQKVEFLVSFYNNEISEKSEIFDDQFSVERPDGSNFTLKIRSTKLEDSAMYFCASSEREGVYGYTFGSGTRLTVV.

V and J are TRBV10-3 and TRBJ2-7; TRBD2 matches 7 bases. The CDR3 spans 14 residues. Germline-derived CDR1 and CDR2 are ENHRY and SYGVKD. After removal of 7 bases from V and 2 bases from J, the junction contained 8 bases not matched to a gene. The CDR3 here is CAIMASGAPYEQYF. DNA of the CDR3: TGTGCCATCATGGCCAGCGGGGCACCCTACGAGCAGTACTTC.

The CDR3 DNA reads as TGTGCCAGCAGTTTAGTTCTCCAGGGTGGTGGTATGCGTCAGCCCCAGCATTTT. Translated: CASSLVLQGGGMRQPQHF. This chain uses TRBV12-3 or TRBV12-4 with TRBJ1-5; tentatively, D is TRBD1 (5 bases). Trimming cost V 1 base and J 6 bases, with 22 bases left between them. The CDR3 is 18 amino acids.

Only a few counts were recorded for this clonotype. The chain has TRBV20-1 and TRBJ2-1; D call uncertain. V was cut by 3 bases and J by 8 bases, with 14 bases left in between. The germline CDR1 and CDR2 sequences are DFQATT and SNEGSKA (reference sequence). This CDR3 region has 13 residues. The CDR3 loop reads CSASSRGVYEQFF. The CDR3 DNA reads as TGCAGTGCTAGCTCCAGAGGCGTGTATGAGCAGTTCTTC.

The table lists this clonotype with many counts. The rearrangement joins TRBV5-1 to TRBJ1-1, with 7 bases that match TRBD1. In germline, CDR1 is SGHRS, CDR2 YFSETQ. This CDR3 has 16 amino acids. Trimming at V came to 4 bases and at J to 5 bases, leaving 14 bases not matched to a gene. CDR3 loop: CASSPPRQGVQTEAFF. The DNA for the CDR3 is TGCGCCAGCAGCCCACCCAGACAGGGCGTTCAGACTGAAGCTTTCTTT.

This clonotype was seen many times. The J gene is TRBJ1-2, the V gene TRBV20-1; perhaps TRBD1 as D (6 bases). This CDR3 contains 16 residues. Trimming took 0 bases from V and 6 from J, leaving 20 bases between them. Per the germline V gene, CDR1 is DFQATT and CDR2 is SNEGSKA (reference sequence). In DNA, the CDR3 is TGCAGTGCTAGAGAAGGGGGAAAGGCTTCAATCAATGGCTACACCTTC. This gives the protein CSAREGGKASINGYTF.

V and J are TRBV12-3 or TRBV12-4 and TRBJ2-7; 11 nucleotides agree with TRBD2. Germline trimming cut 5 bases from V and 4 bases from J; bases unmatched to any gene: 4. The CDR3 runs to 14 residues. The CDR3 reads CASSRLAGPYEQYF. The CDR3 DNA sequence: TGTGCCAGCAGTCGACTAGCGGGGCCTTACGAGCAGTACTTC.

The J gene is TRBJ2-1, the V gene TRBV10-3; D is perhaps TRBD2 (6 bases). Germline CDR1 is ENHRY and CDR2 is SYGVKD. This CDR3 has 15 amino acids. The V end was cut by 8 bases, the J end by 1 base, with 15 bases between. This chain's CDR3 is CAIAAEGKSYNEQFF. The CDR3 DNA reads as TGTGCCATCGCCGCGGAGGGTAAATCCTACAATGAGCAGTTCTTC.

Only a few counts were recorded for this clonotype. The rearrangement uses TRBV10-3 and TRBJ2-1; 10 bases are shared with TRBD1. The CDR3 length is 18 residues. The V segment lost 0 bases and the J segment 4 bases; nucleotides outside the gene matches: 9. CDR1 ENHRY and CDR2 SYGVKD come from the germline V gene. CDR3 in amino acids: CAISESMDRGYGYNEQFF. As DNA, the CDR3 is TGTGCCATCAGTGAGTCGATGGACAGGGGGTACGGATACAATGAGCAGTTCTTC.

The table lists this clonotype with a few counts. This chain links TRBV2 with TRBJ2-3; 7 bases agree with TRBD1. The CDR3 has 14 residues. The J segment lost 1 base and the V segment lost 8 bases, leaving 6 bases of the junction unmatched. The germline gives CDR1 SNHLY, CDR2 FYNNEI. The CDR3 DNA sequence: TGTGCCAGCGCCGCCGGGACAGGCACAGATACGCAGTATTTT. Protein product: CASAAGTGTDTQYF.

This rearrangement joins TRBV2 to TRBJ2-3; D uncertain. Germline lookup yields CDR1 SNHLY and CDR2 FYNNEI. The CDR3 has 11 amino acids. The V and J ends lost 6 bases and 9 bases respectively, with 10 bases between them. The CDR3 loop is CASSIEFTQYF. Here the CDR3 DNA reads TGTGCCAGCAGCATTGAATTCACGCAGTATTTT.

The chain links TRBV27 to TRBJ2-7; D may be TRBD1 (5 bases). Trimming took 0 bases from V and 1 from J, leaving 16 bases between them. Per the germline V gene, CDR1 is MNHEY and CDR2 is SMNVEV (reference sequence). The CDR3 has 17 residues. The CDR3 loop is CASSLSPTGMGSYEQYF. CDR3 DNA sequence: TGTGCCAGCAGTTTATCGCCAACAGGAATGGGTTCCTACGAGCAGTACTTC.